A selection of T cell receptor beta chains follows, all from one sample in a study of T cells after yellow fever vaccination. TCRdb reanalysed the 5' RACE reads using MiXCR and keeps one entry per CDR3 protein. The sample contains around 590,000 distinct CDR3 sequences, more than 9% of which appear only once. Here the sequenced sample was PBMCs, taken on the day of the yellow fever booster vaccination. These receptors came from a man aged 25-40 years who received the YFV17D yellow fever vaccine. Both conserved end residues are part of each CDR3. Fields, in order: V gene, clone size, D gene, J gene, CDR3 DNA, CDR3 protein. The D gene is left open where the match is weak. Clone size is not always given. Where it is, it says once, few, many or a class for expanded clones.

TRBV2	few	TRBD2	TRBJ2-3	TGTGCCAGCAGTGAATTAGCTAGCGGGAGGGATACGCAGTATTTT	CASSELASGRDTQYF
TRBV5-1	NA	NA	TRBJ2-3	TGCGCCAGCAACTTAGGGGGATCCAACACAGATACGCAGTATTTT	CASNLGGSNTDTQYF
TRBV12-3/TRBV12-4	NA	NA	TRBJ2-4	TGTGCCAGCAGTTTAAGTGCGGGGGCCAAAAACATTCAGTACTTC	CASSLSAGAKNIQYF
TRBV12-3/TRBV12-4	many	TRBD1	TRBJ2-7	TGTGCCAGCAGTTGGGGGGAGGGGACAGGGGCCTACGAGCAGTACTTC	CASSWGEGTGAYEQYF
TRBV28	few	NA	TRBJ2-7	TGTGCCAGCAGTGGATGGGACTTGAAGTACGAGCAGTACTTC	CASSGWDLKYEQYF
TRBV4-3	NA	NA	TRBJ1-6	TGCGCCAGCAGCCAAAGACAGTCGGCTACTTCACCCCTCCACTTT	CASSQRQSATSPLHF
TRBV5-1	few	NA	TRBJ2-3	TGCGCCAGCAGCATTAGCGCAACCTTCACAGATACGCAGTATTTT	CASSISATFTDTQYF
TRBV5-1	few	NA	TRBJ2-5	TGCGCCAGCAGCTTGGGGTTCAGGGGAGAGACCCAGTACTTC	CASSLGFRGETQYF
TRBV20-1	few	TRBD1	TRBJ1-5	TGCAGTGCCGCACCTCTGGACAGGGGTTTTATTCAGCCCCAGCATTTT	CSAAPLDRGFIQPQHF
TRBV10-3	NA	TRBD1	TRBJ1-1	TGTGCCCTCACCATAGGGGGCTTGGGCACTGAAGCTTTCTTT	CALTIGGLGTEAFF
TRBV11-2	few	TRBD1	TRBJ2-1	TGTGCCAGCAGCTTAGATCGGGGACAGGGAAGGCAGTTCTTC	CASSLDRGQGRQFF
TRBV18	NA	NA	TRBJ1-5	TGTGCCAGCTCACCATTTGGCGGACAGCTTAGCAATCAGCCCCAGCATTTT	CASSPFGGQLSNQPQHF
TRBV20-1	few	TRBD2	TRBJ2-5	TGCAGTGCTCCCAAGGGAGGGCTGAAAGAGACCCAGTACTTC	CSAPKGGLKETQYF
TRBV20-1	many	NA	TRBJ2-5	TGCAGTGCTTCCATCAGGTTACAGTACCAAGAGACCCAGTACTTC	CSASIRLQYQETQYF
TRBV29-1	few	TRBD1	TRBJ2-4	TGCAGCGTGGGACAGATCCTCGGGAACATTCAGTACTTC	CSVGQILGNIQYF
TRBV18	few	TRBD2	TRBJ2-7	TGTGCCAGCTCGACAGCCGGACTAGCTCGCGAGCAGTACTTC	CASSTAGLAREQYF
TRBV6-6	few	NA	TRBJ2-7	TGTGCCAGCGGCGGGGACTACGAGCAGTACTTC	CASGGDYEQYF
TRBV30	few	NA	TRBJ2-2	TGTGCCTGGCGCAGGACAGATAACACCGGGGAGCTGTTTTTT	CAWRRTDNTGELFF
TRBV3-1	few	NA	TRBJ2-4	TGTGCCAGCAGTCAGGAACGGGTAGCCAAAAACATTCAGTACTTC	CASSQERVAKNIQYF
TRBV29-1	few	NA	TRBJ2-2	TGCAGCGTTCCTCGGACCAGTAACACCGGGGAGCTGTTTTTT	CSVPRTSNTGELFF
TRBV7-8	few	NA	TRBJ2-7	TGTGCCAGCAGCCACCGGTGGGCCTACGAGCAGTACTTC	CASSHRWAYEQYF
TRBV4-3	NA	NA	TRBJ2-3	TGCGCCAGCAGCCAAGAAACGGGAGACACAGATACGCAGTATTTT	CASSQETGDTDTQYF
TRBV6-5	NA	NA	TRBJ1-1	TGTGCCAGCAGCCGGAAGCCCACTGAAGCTTTCTTT	CASSRKPTEAFF
TRBV14	NA	NA	TRBJ1-5	TGTGCCAGCAGCCAAGAGCCAACAGGCGGGAATCAGCCCCAGCATTTT	CASSQEPTGGNQPQHF
TRBV6-4	NA	NA	TRBJ2-5	TGTGCCGGTGACAGGCGTGGCGTGACCCAGTACTTC	CAGDRRGVTQYF
TRBV7-8	few	NA	TRBJ1-3	TGTGCCAGCAGCTTCCACCAGGGTCTCTCTGGAAACACCATATATTTT	CASSFHQGLSGNTIYF
TRBV9	few	TRBD2	TRBJ2-1	TGTGCCAGCAGGAGGGGGACTAGCGGCTACAATGAGCAGTTCTTC	CASRRGTSGYNEQFF
TRBV18	NA	TRBD1	TRBJ1-1	TGTGCCAGCTCACTGAACCCGACAGGGGCCACTGAAGCTTTCTTT	CASSLNPTGATEAFF
TRBV7-2	NA	TRBD2	TRBJ2-7	TGTGCCAGCAGCCCCCCTAGCGGGAGAAGGACCTACGAGCAGTACTTC	CASSPPSGRRTYEQYF
TRBV7-2	NA	NA	TRBJ2-1	TGTGCCAGCAGCCAAGGTGAAACAGCGGGCAATGAGCAGTTCTTC	CASSQGETAGNEQFF
TRBV6-1	NA	NA	TRBJ2-2	TGTGCCAGCAAGGTTGGGCTAGGGAACACCGGGGAGCTGTTTTTT	CASKVGLGNTGELFF
TRBV5-5	NA	NA	TRBJ2-3	TGTGCCAGCAGAGCCTCGGGGCGCGGCCCCGAGGGAGATACGCAGTATTTT	CASRASGRGPEGDTQYF
TRBV9	few	NA	TRBJ2-3	TGTGCCAGCAGCGTAGCTACGTTCCGGACAGAGCTTACTAGCACAGATACGCAGTATTTT	CASSVATFRTELTSTDTQYF
TRBV5-4	few	NA	TRBJ2-7	TGTGCCAGCAGCTTGAGGCCCGGCATAGGGCCTGGGCGGCAGGCCTACGAGCAGTACTTC	CASSLRPGIGPGRQAYEQYF
TRBV3-1	few	NA	TRBJ2-5	TGTGCCAGCTTATCGAAGGTGCAGACCCAGTACTTC	CASLSKVQTQYF
TRBV3-1	few	TRBD2	TRBJ2-2	TGTGCCAGCAGCCAAGCGACATTAGCGGGAGGTACCGGGGAGCTGTTTTTT	CASSQATLAGGTGELFF
TRBV29-1	NA	NA	TRBJ2-4	TGCAGCGCCGAGGGGAGATGGGGGGCCAAAAACATTCAGTACTTC	CSAEGRWGAKNIQYF
TRBV10-3	few	NA	TRBJ2-2	TGTGCCATCAGTGACCCAGACAGGACTATCGGCCCGAACACCGGGGAGCTGTTTTTT	CAISDPDRTIGPNTGELFF
TRBV7-8	many	NA	TRBJ2-5	TGTGCCAGCAGCCGGGGGCGAGAGACCCAGTACTTC	CASSRGRETQYF
TRBV28	few	TRBD1	TRBJ2-5	TGTGCCAGCAGTTCTCTCAGGGGGCCGTACCAAGAGACCCAGTACTTC	CASSSLRGPYQETQYF
TRBV18	NA	TRBD2	TRBJ2-7	TGTGCCAGCTCAGATGGGACTAGCCAGACCCACGAGCAGTACTTC	CASSDGTSQTHEQYF
TRBV7-2	NA	NA	TRBJ2-7	TGTGCCAGCAGCTTAGTAGCGGCGGTACCTTCCTACGAGCAGTACTTC	CASSLVAAVPSYEQYF
TRBV7-2	NA	TRBD2	TRBJ2-7	TGTGCCAGCAGCATCGACCGCGGGAGGGGAAACGAGCAGTACTTC	CASSIDRGRGNEQYF
TRBV19	few	TRBD2	TRBJ2-1	TGTGCCAGTAGTATGGGGGGGACTACCCACAATGAGCAGTTCTTC	CASSMGGTTHNEQFF
TRBV28	NA	NA	TRBJ2-1	TGTGCCAGCATCGGGGGGTCACAGGGTAGCAATGAGCAGTTCTTC	CASIGGSQGSNEQFF
TRBV20-1	NA	NA	TRBJ2-1	TGCAGTGCTAGAACTCTGGGGGGCTCCTACAATGAGCAGTTCTTC	CSARTLGGSYNEQFF
TRBV7-8	many	TRBD1	TRBJ1-1	TGTGCCAGCAGCTTAGGGGCAGGGGGAACTGAAGCTTTCTTT	CASSLGAGGTEAFF
TRBV14	NA	TRBD2	TRBJ2-1	TGTGCCAGCAGCCAAGAATACCCTAGCGGGTGGGGTGAGCAGTTCTTC	CASSQEYPSGWGEQFF